The following is a TCR beta chain sequence with its context. There are 15 residues in the CDR3. V gave up 5 bases and J gave up 4 bases, with 17 bases separating them. CDR1 is SNHLY, CDR2 FYNNEI, per germline. Only in-frame clones appear in the TCRdb table, and some are missing; sequencing was by immunoSEQ multiplex PCR. Of fewer than 90,000 clones listed, roughly 94% are singletons. This sample stems from a study of T cell changes during pregnancy in multiple sclerosis. This specimen was peripheral blood, taken after pregnancy. The chain has TRBV2 and TRBJ2-5; TRBD1 might be the D (5 bases). This receptor was taken from a female donor in good health, enrolled as a control in a pregnancy study. The CDR3 protein is CASSIIDRLLETQYF. CDR3 DNA: TGTGCCAGCAGTATTATTGACAGATTGTTAGAGACCCAGTACTTC.